The sequence of this T cell receptor beta chain was determined in a study of T-cell reconstitution after alpha-beta-depleted transplantation in children. Details on this clonotype: The antigen is undetermined.

Library preparation (for TCRbeta) was performed with unique molecular identifiers. Via MiXCR, TCRdb re-called the PCR reads, giving one row per CDR3 protein. The sample comprises some 440,000 distinct CDR3 sequences, about 17% of which are singletons, and under 30% rests with the top ten. General study results and limits: Among T cells one year after transplant, newly produced cells accounted for most counts and diversity.

This TCR came from a boy younger than two who had a stem cell transplant for Wiskott-Aldrich syndrome, so the T cells may come from the graft donor. Material: PBMCs, mostly from graft donor cells, obtained 360 days after TCRalphabeta/CD19-depleted stem cell transplant.

The CDR3 DNA follows: TGTGCCAGCAGTTTAGATAGACTAGTAAGAGATGAGCAGTTCTTC. Translating it yields CASSLDRLVRDEQFF. The chain uses TRBV12-3 or TRBV12-4 and TRBJ2-1; tentatively, D is TRBD2 (6 bases). Deletions cut 1 base from V and 8 bases from J, with 15 bases between. The CDR3 spans 15 residues.